Listed here is a single TCR beta chain. This specimen belongs to a study of cytomegalovirus exposure and HLA in healthy donors. The PCR ran on 60 Vbeta and 13 Jbeta primers. This table comes from immunoSEQ multiplex PCR, and its TCRdb copy is limited to in-frame clones, with some not included. The sample totals tens of thousands of clones; its top ten clones hold approximately 8.8%. CDR1 is MNHEY, CDR2 SVGAGI, per germline. V was pared by 7 bases and J by 3 bases, with 19 bases between. The CDR3 contains 15 residues. The V and J genes are TRBV6-5 and TRBJ2-7, with D perhaps TRBD2 (6 bases). Material for sequencing was PBMCs. This TCR derives from a male donor in good health and CMV-seronegative. CDR3 nucleotides: TGTGCCAGCACCCGCCGCCGGGACTCTTTCTACGAGCAGTACTTC. Translating it yields CASTRRRDSFYEQYF.